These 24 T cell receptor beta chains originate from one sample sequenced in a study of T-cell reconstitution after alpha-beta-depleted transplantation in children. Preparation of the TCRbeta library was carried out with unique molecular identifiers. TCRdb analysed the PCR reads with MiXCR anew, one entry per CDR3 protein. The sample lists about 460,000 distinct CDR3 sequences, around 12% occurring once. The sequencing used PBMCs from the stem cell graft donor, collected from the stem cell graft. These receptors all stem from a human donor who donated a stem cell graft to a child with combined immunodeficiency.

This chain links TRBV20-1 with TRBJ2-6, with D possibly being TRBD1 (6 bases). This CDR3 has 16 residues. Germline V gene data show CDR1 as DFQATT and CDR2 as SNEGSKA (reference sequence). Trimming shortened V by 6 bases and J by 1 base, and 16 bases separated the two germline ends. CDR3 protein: CSAQDRTWSGANVLTF. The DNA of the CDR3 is TGCAGTGCGCAAGACAGGACATGGTCTGGGGCCAACGTCCTGACTTTC.

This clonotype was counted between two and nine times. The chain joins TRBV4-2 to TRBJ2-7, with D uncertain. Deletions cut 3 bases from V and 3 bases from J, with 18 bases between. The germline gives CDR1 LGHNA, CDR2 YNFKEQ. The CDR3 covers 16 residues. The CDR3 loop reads CASSHGRGWFDYEQYF. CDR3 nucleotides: TGTGCCAGCAGCCACGGACGTGGGTGGTTCGACTACGAGCAGTACTTC.

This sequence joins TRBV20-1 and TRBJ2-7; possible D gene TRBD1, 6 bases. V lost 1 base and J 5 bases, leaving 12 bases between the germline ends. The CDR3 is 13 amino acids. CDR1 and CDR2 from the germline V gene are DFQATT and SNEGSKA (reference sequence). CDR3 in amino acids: CSARVQGRHEQYF. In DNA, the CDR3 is TGCAGTGCTAGAGTCCAGGGGCGACACGAGCAGTACTTC.

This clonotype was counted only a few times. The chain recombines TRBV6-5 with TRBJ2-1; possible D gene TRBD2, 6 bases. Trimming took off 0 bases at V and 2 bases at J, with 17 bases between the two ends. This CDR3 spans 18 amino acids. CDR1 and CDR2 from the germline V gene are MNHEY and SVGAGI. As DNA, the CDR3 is TGTGCCAGCAGTTACTCCTCCCAGCGGGCAATCCCCTACAATGAGCAGTTCTTC. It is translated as CASSYSSQRAIPYNEQFF.

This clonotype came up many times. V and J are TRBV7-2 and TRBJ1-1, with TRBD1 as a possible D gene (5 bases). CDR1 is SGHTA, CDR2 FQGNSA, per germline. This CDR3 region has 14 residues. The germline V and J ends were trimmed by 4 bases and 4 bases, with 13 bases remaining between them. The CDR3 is CASSYQRGSTEAFF. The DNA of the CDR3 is TGTGCCAGCAGCTACCAGAGGGGATCCACTGAAGCTTTCTTT.

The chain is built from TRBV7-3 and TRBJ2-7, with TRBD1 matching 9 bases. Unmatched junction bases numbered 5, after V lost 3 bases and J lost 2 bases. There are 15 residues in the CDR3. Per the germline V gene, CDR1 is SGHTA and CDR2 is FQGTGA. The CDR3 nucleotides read TGTGCCAGCAGCTTCGGGACAGGGCAAGCCTACGAGCAGTACTTC. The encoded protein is CASSFGTGQAYEQYF.

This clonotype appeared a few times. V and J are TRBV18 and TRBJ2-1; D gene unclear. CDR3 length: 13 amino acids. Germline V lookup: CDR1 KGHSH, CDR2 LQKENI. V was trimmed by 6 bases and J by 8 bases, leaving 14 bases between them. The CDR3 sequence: CASSITRRYEQFF. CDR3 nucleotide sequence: TGTGCCAGCTCGATCACCCGGCGCTATGAGCAGTTCTTC.

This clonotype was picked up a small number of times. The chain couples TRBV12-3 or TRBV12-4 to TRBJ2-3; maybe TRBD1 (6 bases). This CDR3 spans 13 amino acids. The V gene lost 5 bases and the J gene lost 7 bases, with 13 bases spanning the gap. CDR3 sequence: CASSRQGTNTQYF. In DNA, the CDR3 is TGTGCCAGCAGTCGCCAGGGGACGAATACGCAGTATTTT.

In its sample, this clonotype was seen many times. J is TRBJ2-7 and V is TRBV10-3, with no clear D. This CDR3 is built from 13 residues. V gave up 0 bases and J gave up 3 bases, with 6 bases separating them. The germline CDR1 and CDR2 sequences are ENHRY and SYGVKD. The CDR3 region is CAISESLGYEQYF. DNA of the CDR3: TGTGCCATCAGTGAGTCGTTGGGCTACGAGCAGTACTTC.

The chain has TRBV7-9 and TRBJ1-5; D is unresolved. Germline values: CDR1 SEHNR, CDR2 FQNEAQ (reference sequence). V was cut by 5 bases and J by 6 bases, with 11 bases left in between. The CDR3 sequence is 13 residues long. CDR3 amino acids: CASSEDDFQPQHF. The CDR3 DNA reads TGTGCCAGCAGCGAGGATGATTTTCAGCCCCAGCATTTT.

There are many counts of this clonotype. CDR3 bases: TGTGCCAGCAGTCTCGAGGGACAGTTTTATACGCAGTATTTT. Encoded protein: CASSLEGQFYTQYF. The V call is TRBV12-3 or TRBV12-4, the J call TRBJ2-3, with 7 bases matching TRBD1. This CDR3 contains 14 residues. Trimming cost V 5 bases and J 7 bases; bases outside gene matches: 9.

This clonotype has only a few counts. Written as DNA, the CDR3 is TGCGCCAGCAGCTTGGCCTTCGAGCGGGGGGCAGGGTTGCGGCAGTACTTC. Translated, it gives CASSLAFERGAGLRQYF. The chain uses TRBV5-1 and TRBJ2-7, with 9 bases matching TRBD2. The CDR3 runs 17 residues. Per the germline V gene, CDR1 is SGHRS and CDR2 is YFSETQ. The V and J ends lost 0 bases and 9 bases, in that order; junction bases with no gene match: 16.

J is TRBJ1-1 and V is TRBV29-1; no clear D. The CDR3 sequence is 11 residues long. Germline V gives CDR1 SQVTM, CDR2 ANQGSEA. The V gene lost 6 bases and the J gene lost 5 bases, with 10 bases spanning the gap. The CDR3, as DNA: TGCAGCGTCCCCCACGGGACTGAAGCTTTCTTT. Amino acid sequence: CSVPHGTEAFF.

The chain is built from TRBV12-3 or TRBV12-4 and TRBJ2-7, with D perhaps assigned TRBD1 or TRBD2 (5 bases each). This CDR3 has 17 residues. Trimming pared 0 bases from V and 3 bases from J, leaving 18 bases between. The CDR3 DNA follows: TGTGCCAGCAGTTTAGCGTTGGGAGCGTGGGGCGGCTACGAGCAGTACTTC. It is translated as CASSLALGAWGGYEQYF.

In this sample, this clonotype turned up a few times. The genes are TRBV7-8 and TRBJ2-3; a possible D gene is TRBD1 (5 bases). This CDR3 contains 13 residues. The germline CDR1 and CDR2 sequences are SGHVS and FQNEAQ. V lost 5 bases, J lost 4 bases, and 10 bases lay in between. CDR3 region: CASSLGHADTQYF. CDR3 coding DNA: TGTGCCAGCAGCCTCGGACATGCAGATACGCAGTATTTT.

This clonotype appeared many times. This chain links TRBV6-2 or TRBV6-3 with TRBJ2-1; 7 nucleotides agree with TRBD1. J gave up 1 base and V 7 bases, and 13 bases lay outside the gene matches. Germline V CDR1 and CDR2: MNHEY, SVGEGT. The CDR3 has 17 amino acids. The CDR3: CASKNPLSDRSYNEQFF. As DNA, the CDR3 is TGTGCCAGCAAGAACCCTCTTTCGGACAGGTCCTACAATGAGCAGTTCTTC.

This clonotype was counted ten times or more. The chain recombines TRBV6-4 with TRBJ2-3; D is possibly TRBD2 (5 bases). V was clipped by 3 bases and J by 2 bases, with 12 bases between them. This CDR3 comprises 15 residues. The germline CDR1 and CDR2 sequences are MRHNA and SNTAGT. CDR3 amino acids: CASSEESGTTDTQYF. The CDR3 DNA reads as TGTGCCAGCAGTGAAGAAAGCGGTACCACAGATACGCAGTATTTT.

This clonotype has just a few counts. The CDR3 sequence is CASSLGVGTPSYNEQFF. In nucleotides, the CDR3 is TGTGCCAGCAGTCTAGGGGTCGGGACACCTTCCTACAATGAGCAGTTCTTC. This sequence joins TRBV12-3 or TRBV12-4 and TRBJ2-1; a weak D match, TRBD1 (6 bases). The V end was cut by 5 bases, the J end by 1 base, with 18 bases between. The CDR3 runs 17 residues.

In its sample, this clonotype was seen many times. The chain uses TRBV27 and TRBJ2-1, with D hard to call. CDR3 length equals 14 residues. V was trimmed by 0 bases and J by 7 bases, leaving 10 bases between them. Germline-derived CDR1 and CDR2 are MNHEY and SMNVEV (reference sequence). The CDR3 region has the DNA TGTGCCAGCAGTTTATCCTCCTCTAGGAATGAGCAGTTCTTC. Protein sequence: CASSLSSSRNEQFF.

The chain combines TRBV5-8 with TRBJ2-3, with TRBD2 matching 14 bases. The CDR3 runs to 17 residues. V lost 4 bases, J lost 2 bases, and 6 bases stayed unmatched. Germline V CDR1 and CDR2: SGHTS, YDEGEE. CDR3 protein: CASSVGLAGGYTDTQYF. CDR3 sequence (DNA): TGTGCCAGCAGCGTAGGACTAGCGGGAGGATACACAGATACGCAGTATTTT.

In nucleotides, the CDR3 is TGTGCCAGCAGCTCGACCCACAGGGATCAAGAGACCCAGTACTTC. Encoded protein: CASSSTHRDQETQYF. The chain links TRBV5-6 to TRBJ2-5; tentatively, D is TRBD1 (6 bases). Germline V gives CDR1 SGHDT, CDR2 YYEEEE. CDR3 length: 15 amino acids. V was cut by 3 bases and J by 2 bases, with 14 bases left in between.

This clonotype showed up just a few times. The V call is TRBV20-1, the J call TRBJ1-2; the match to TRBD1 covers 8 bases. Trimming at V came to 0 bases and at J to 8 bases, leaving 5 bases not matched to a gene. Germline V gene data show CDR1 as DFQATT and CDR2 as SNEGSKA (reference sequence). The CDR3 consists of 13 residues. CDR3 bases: TGCAGTGCTAGAGATCCGACAGGGGTCGGCTACACCTTC. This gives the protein CSARDPTGVGYTF.

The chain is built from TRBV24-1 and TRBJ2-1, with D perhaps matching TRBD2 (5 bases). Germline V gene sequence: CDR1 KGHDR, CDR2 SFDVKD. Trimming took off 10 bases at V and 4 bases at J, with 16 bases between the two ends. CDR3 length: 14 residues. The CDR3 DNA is TGTGCCACAGCGGCACTCACCTCATACAATGAGCAGTTCTTC. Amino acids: CATAALTSYNEQFF.

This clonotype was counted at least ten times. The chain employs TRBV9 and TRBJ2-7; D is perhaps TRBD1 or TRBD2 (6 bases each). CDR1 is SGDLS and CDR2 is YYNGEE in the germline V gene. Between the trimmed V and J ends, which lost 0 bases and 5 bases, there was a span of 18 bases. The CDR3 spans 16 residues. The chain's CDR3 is CASSVGYGGVVDEQYF. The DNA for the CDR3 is TGTGCCAGCAGCGTAGGATACGGGGGCGTTGTGGACGAGCAGTACTTC.